The rows below give T cell receptor beta chains drawn from one sample of a study of blood T cell repertoires in COVID-19. TCRdb's table, derived via immunoSEQ multiplex PCR, lists solely in-frame clones and lacks some. Among around 50,000 clones listed, around 90% were seen once. Sequencing was performed on peripheral blood. The receptors stem from a human donor in a cohort sampled during active COVID-19. The CDR3 runs from the conserved cysteine through the conserved F or W. A D gene is named only where the DNA matches it firmly. The size of a clone is reported for some rows only, either as once, few or many, or as a class for expanded clones.

len,j_gene,abundance,v_gene,d_gene,CDR3nt,CDR3aa
12,TRBJ2-3,.,TRBV28,.,TGTGCCAGCAGTATTACTCGCAATACGCAGTATTTT,CASSITRNTQYF
15,TRBJ1-1,.,TRBV11-2,.,TGTGCCAGCAGCCCTCGGACAGCCCTGAACACTGAAGCTTTCTTT,CASSPRTALNTEAFF
14,TRBJ2-7,few,TRBV5-1,.,TGCGCCAGCAGCCTTGTCAGTGGGACTTACGAGCAGTACTTC,CASSLVSGTYEQYF
15,TRBJ2-5,.,TRBV9,.,TGTGCCAGCAGCGTCGAAGCGACTAGCCAAGAGACCCAGTACTTC,CASSVEATSQETQYF
15,TRBJ1-4,.,TRBV14,.,TGTGCCAGCAGCCAAGATCCACAGATTTTCGAAAAACTGTTTTTT,CASSQDPQIFEKLFF
15,TRBJ2-5,.,TRBV28,.,TGTGCCAGCAGTTGGTCCTACGGAACGGGGGAGACCCAGTACTTC,CASSWSYGTGETQYF
13,TRBJ2-3,.,TRBV9,.,TGTGCCAGCCAAGGACAGCCCACAGATACGCAGTATTTT,CASQGQPTDTQYF
16,TRBJ1-5,.,TRBV3-1/TRBV3-2,.,TGTGCCAGCAGCCACCACGGGGGAGGCAGCAATCAGCCCCAGCATTTT,CASSHHGGGSNQPQHF
13,TRBJ2-7,.,TRBV27,.,TGTGCCAGCAGGTCGCATGCTCGAGGCGAGCAGTACTTC,CASRSHARGEQYF
16,TRBJ2-1,.,TRBV15,TRBD2,TGTGCCACCAGCGGAAAGGGCGGGGGGGTCGACAATGAGCAGTTCTTC,CATSGKGGGVDNEQFF
16,TRBJ1-6,.,TRBV5-1,.,TGCGCCAGCAGCTTGTTTTCCAGAGCGCAAGATTCACCCCTCCACTTT,CASSLFSRAQDSPLHF
13,TRBJ2-7,.,TRBV12-3/TRBV12-4,TRBD2,TGTGCCAGCGGGGGGACTAGCGGGAGCGCGCAGTACTTC,CASGGTSGSAQYF
14,TRBJ2-1,.,TRBV27,TRBD2,TGTGCCAGCAGTCCCCTGCTAGCGGGAAATGAGCAGTTCTTC,CASSPLLAGNEQFF
16,TRBJ2-1,.,TRBV19,TRBD2,TGTGCCAGTAGTATAGACAGAAGCGGGGGATACAATGAGCAGTTCTTC,CASSIDRSGGYNEQFF
20,TRBJ2-1,.,TRBV4-3,TRBD2,TGCGCCAGCAGCCAAGGTTCGGCAGGGCTTCGAGCGGGATCAGGGTGGGAGCAGTTCTTC,CASSQGSAGLRAGSGWEQFF
14,TRBJ1-2,.,TRBV24-1,.,TGTGCCACCAGTGACCGGGAGCGATTCTATGGCTACACCTTC,CATSDRERFYGYTF
12,TRBJ1-1,.,TRBV2,.,TGTGCCAGCAGTGAGTTCAGGTCTGAAGCTTTCTTT,CASSEFRSEAFF
17,TRBJ2-7,.,TRBV19,TRBD1,TGTGCCAGTAGTGCCCGGGACAGGGGGGGCCGGGCCTACGAGCAGTACTTC,CASSARDRGGRAYEQYF
19,TRBJ2-6,.,TRBV15,TRBD2,TGTGCCACCAGCACCCTGGCGGGGGGTTGGTTTTCTGGGGCCAACGTCCTGACTTTC,CATSTLAGGWFSGANVLTF
11,TRBJ2-7,.,TRBV29-1,.,TGCAGCGTTGTAGCGGCCTACGAGCAGTACTTC,CSVVAAYEQYF
14,TRBJ1-3,.,TRBV7-2,.,TGTGCCAGCACCTTGACGGGCTCTGGAAACACCATATATTTT,CASTLTGSGNTIYF
13,TRBJ1-1,.,TRBV5-1,TRBD1,TGCGCCAGCAGCGTGGAGGGGGCCACTGAAGCTTTCTTT,CASSVEGATEAFF
15,TRBJ2-2,.,TRBV11-1,TRBD1,TGTGCCAGCCGAGACAGGGCTCCGAACACCGGGGAGCTGTTTTTT,CASRDRAPNTGELFF
15,TRBJ2-7,few,TRBV4-2,.,TGTGCCAGCAGCCAAGAAGTGGACAGCTCCTACGAGCAGTACTTC,CASSQEVDSSYEQYF
15,TRBJ2-7,.,TRBV5-1,.,TGCGCCAGCAGCTCGAGGACAGCCAGCTCCTACGAGCAGTACTTC,CASSSRTASSYEQYF
18,TRBJ2-7,.,TRBV7-9,TRBD1,TGTGCCAGCAGCTTAGGACCCCCCGGACAGGGCCTTTCCTACGAGCAGTACTTC,CASSLGPPGQGLSYEQYF
18,TRBJ2-1,.,TRBV12-5,TRBD2,TGTGCTAGTGGTTTAGGGACTAGCGGAATCAGCTCCTACAATGAGCAGTTCTTC,CASGLGTSGISSYNEQFF
15,TRBJ2-7,.,TRBV7-6,.,TGTGCCAGCAGCTTAGGGGCGGGGATCCCCTACGAGCAGTACTTC,CASSLGAGIPYEQYF
14,TRBJ2-3,.,TRBV5-6,.,TGTGCCAGCAGCGGGGGCAGACGCACAGATACGCAGTATTTT,CASSGGRRTDTQYF
17,TRBJ1-6,.,TRBV6-6,TRBD1,TGTGCCAGCAGTCCCGACCCACCGGGACAGTTTAATTCACCCCTCCACTTT,CASSPDPPGQFNSPLHF
15,TRBJ2-2,.,TRBV5-1,.,TGCGCCAGCAGGGTGGAACAACTAAACACCGGGGAGCTGTTTTTT,CASRVEQLNTGELFF
21,TRBJ2-3,.,TRBV3-1/TRBV3-2,TRBD2,TGTGCCAGCAGCCAAGATCTAAGGACTAGCGGGACATGGAAGGGCACAGATACGCAGTATTTT,CASSQDLRTSGTWKGTDTQYF
15,TRBJ2-5,.,TRBV4-2,TRBD1,TGTGCCAGCAGCTCCCGGGACAGGGGACAAGAGACCCAGTACTTC,CASSSRDRGQETQYF
14,TRBJ1-4,.,TRBV27,TRBD1,TGTGCCAGCAGCCCCAGACAGGGACGTGAAAAACTGTTTTTT,CASSPRQGREKLFF
14,TRBJ1-5,.,TRBV6-6,TRBD1,TGTGCCAGCAGCTGGACAGGGGACAATCAGCCCCAGCATTTT,CASSWTGDNQPQHF
15,TRBJ2-5,.,TRBV3-1/TRBV3-2,TRBD1,TGTGCCAGCAGCCGCGGACAGGAGATACAAGAGACCCAGTACTTC,CASSRGQEIQETQYF
12,TRBJ2-2,.,TRBV30,.,TGTGCCTGGAGTGGGCGAGGCGGGGAGCTGTTTTTT,CAWSGRGGELFF
13,TRBJ2-1,.,TRBV2,TRBD2,TGTGCCACCTCGGGGGGCTCCTACAATGAGCAGTTCTTC,CATSGGSYNEQFF
13,TRBJ2-7,.,TRBV2,TRBD2,TGTGCCAGCCAAGGACTAGCGGGTTACGAGCAGTACTTC,CASQGLAGYEQYF
13,TRBJ2-7,.,TRBV27,.,TGTGCCAGCGGACAGCTTGGCCCTTACGAGCAGTACTTC,CASGQLGPYEQYF
17,TRBJ2-1,few,TRBV5-1,TRBD2,TGCGCCAGCAGCTTGTCAGGGGTAGCGGGAACTTACAATGAGCAGTTCTTC,CASSLSGVAGTYNEQFF
16,TRBJ1-3,once,TRBV7-2,.,TGTGCCAGCAGCTTAGTCGCAGGGGTCTCTGGAAACACCATATATTTT,CASSLVAGVSGNTIYF
15,TRBJ2-2,.,TRBV4-3,TRBD1,TGCGCCAGCAGCCAAGGGGACAGGAGCACCGGGGAGCTGTTTTTT,CASSQGDRSTGELFF
14,TRBJ1-5,.,TRBV11-2,TRBD1,TGTGCCAGCAGCCCCCGGGACAGTAATCAGCCCCAGCATTTT,CASSPRDSNQPQHF
15,TRBJ1-1,.,TRBV18,.,TGTGCCAGCTCACCACGCGGGGGCGAGAACACTGAAGCTTTCTTT,CASSPRGGENTEAFF
14,TRBJ2-7,.,TRBV7-9,TRBD2,TGTGCCAGCAGCTTCCCCGGGACTACCTACGAGCAGTACTTC,CASSFPGTTYEQYF
13,TRBJ2-7,.,TRBV5-5,.,TGTGCCAGCAGCTTGGGTGGGACTTACGAGCAGTACTTC,CASSLGGTYEQYF